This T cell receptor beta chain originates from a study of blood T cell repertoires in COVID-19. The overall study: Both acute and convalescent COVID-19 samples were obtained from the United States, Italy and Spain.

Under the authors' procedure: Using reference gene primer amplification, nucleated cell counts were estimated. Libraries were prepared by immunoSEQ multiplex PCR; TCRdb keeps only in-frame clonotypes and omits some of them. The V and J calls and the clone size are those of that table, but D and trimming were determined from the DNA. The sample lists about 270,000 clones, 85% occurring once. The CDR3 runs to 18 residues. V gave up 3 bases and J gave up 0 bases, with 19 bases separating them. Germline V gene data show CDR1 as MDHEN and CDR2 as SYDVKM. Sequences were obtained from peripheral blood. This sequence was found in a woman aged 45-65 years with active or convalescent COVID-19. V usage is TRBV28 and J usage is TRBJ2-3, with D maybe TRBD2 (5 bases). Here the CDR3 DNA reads TGTGCCAGCAGTTTCCGATGGCTGAGACGCGGGAGCACAGATACGCAGTATTTT. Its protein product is CASSFRWLRRGSTDTQYF.